These 6 T cell receptor beta chains originate from one sample sequenced in a study of CD8 T cells in Susac syndrome. Reverse transcription of roughly 0.5 to 1 ug RNA was carried out with random hexamers. A single record per CDR3 protein comes from TCRdb applying MiXCR to the immunoSEQ multiplex PCR reads. The table records approximately 130,000 distinct CDR3 sequences, 90% to 95% of them present only once. The sequenced material came from CD8+ T cells from PBMCs. These receptors were obtained from a human donor with multiple sclerosis.

The chain uses TRBV19 and TRBJ2-1; D remains unclear. CDR1 and CDR2 from the germline V gene are LNHDA and SQIVND (reference sequence). V was pared by 6 bases and J by 7 bases, with 19 bases between. The CDR3 consists of 15 residues. CDR3 DNA: TGTGCCAGTAGCCAAATGCCGCCCGGATCAAATGAGCAGTTCTTC. This encodes CASSQMPPGSNEQFF.

The rearrangement links TRBV5-4 to TRBJ1-2; D not certain. The CDR3 extends over 14 amino acids. The V gene's germline CDR1 is SGHNT and CDR2 YYREEE (reference sequence). The V gene lost 6 bases and the J gene lost 8 bases, with 20 bases spanning the gap. As DNA, the CDR3 is TGTGCCAGCACGGGCGGGGATTCTCCGGAGGGCTACACCTTC. Its translation: CASTGGDSPEGYTF.

The V gene is TRBV27, the J gene TRBJ1-2; TRBD1 matches 7 bases. V gave up 6 bases and J gave up 3 bases; unmatched junction bases: 4. The germline gives CDR1 MNHEY, CDR2 SMNVEV (reference sequence). This CDR3 region has 13 residues. The CDR3 nucleotides read TGTGCCAGCAGCCACGACAGGGACTATGGCTACACCTTC. Encoded protein: CASSHDRDYGYTF.

The chain is built from TRBV6-2 or TRBV6-3 and TRBJ2-3; 9 positions agree with TRBD2. V lost 7 bases and J lost 2; bases outside the gene matches: 4. Germline loops: CDR1 MNHEY, CDR2 SVGEGT. CDR3 length: 14 residues. The CDR3 sequence: CASKLAGPTDTQYF. CDR3 in DNA: TGTGCCAGCAAGCTAGCGGGGCCCACAGATACGCAGTATTTT.

This rearrangement joins TRBV11-2 to TRBJ1-2; no definite D call. Germline V gene lookup returns CDR1 SGHAT and CDR2 FQNNGV. V was trimmed by 1 base and J by 6 bases, leaving 12 bases between them. The CDR3 extends over 14 amino acids. This CDR3 is CASSLVLEADGYTF. CDR3 nucleotide sequence: TGTGCCAGCAGCTTAGTCCTTGAGGCGGATGGCTACACCTTC. Variable domain in full (rest from reference TRBV11-2 and TRBJ1-2): EAGVAQSPRYKIIEKRQSVAFWCNPISGHATLYWYQQILGQGPKLLIQFQNNGVVDDSQLPKDRFSAERLKGVDSTLKIQPAKLEDSAVYLCASSLVLEADGYTFGSGTRLTVV.

V gene TRBV12-2 combines with J gene TRBJ1-1. TRBV12-2 is shown as a pseudogene. This CDR3 region has 14 residues. The CDR3, as DNA: TGTGCAAGTCCGCGGACTCAGGGGATGGCTGAAGCTTTCTTT. Its translation: CASPRTQGMAEAFF.